This note documents a single TCR beta chain sequence. Its antigen is not known. V dropped 9 bases and J dropped 2 bases, with 8 bases sitting between them. The CDR3 spans 12 residues. Looked up from germline, CDR1 is MNHNS and CDR2 is SASEGT. The data originate from a study of long-term antiretroviral therapy in people with HIV. Whole-study findings and limits: Among HIV repertoires, CDR3 length ranges were narrower than those of controls. Dominating the repertoire at all time points were the clones that expanded before ART.

This was the immunoSEQ v3.0 assay at survey level. What sequencing targeted per sample was about 35,000-55,000 T-cell genomes. TCRdb keeps only in-frame clones here, not all; method: immunoSEQ multiplex PCR. The sample includes some 27,000 clones, about 84% seen only once; the top ten take more than 7%. The sequence was obtained from a man between 40 and 49 years old with HIV. V and J are TRBV6-1 and TRBJ2-1; D is possibly TRBD2 (5 bases). Here the sequenced sample was unsorted PBMCs, taken 4.7 to 5 years after starting antiretroviral therapy. The CDR3 loop is CASPGAYNEQFF. CDR3 nucleotide sequence: TGTGCCAGTCCCGGGGCCTACAATGAGCAGTTCTTC.